Detailed here is one TCR beta chain. The antigen it binds to is not known. Base qualities are not recorded, but no much larger clone differs from it by a single base. The data derive from a study of cytotoxic CD8 clonotypes in ibrutinib-treated CLL (dated by TCRdb to the early 2020s). With regard to the full study: The cohort was composed of about 10 relapsed/refractory and approximately 16 treatment-naive patients; IGHV unmutated status was identified in some 17 patients. Partial responses were observed in 24 patients and complete responses in 2; after a median follow-up of around 68 months, remission was maintained in about 15 patients and progression was observed in some twelve. Response samples were taken after a median of roughly 12 months on treatment, ranging from about 6 to 40 months. An average of about 250,000 productive templates and roughly 94,000 productive rearrangements was obtained per sample. Longitudinal samples were obtainable from about 30% of the roughly 90 participants in the trial. Cryopreserved peripheral blood mononuclear cells were collected at three points: before therapy, at response, and at either sustained remission or disease progression. Every sample from remission and from progressive disease was obtained while the patients were still on ibrutinib.

The time point label for this specimen denotes: approximately eleven months on ibrutinib. For TCR beta library preparation, roughly 2 micrograms of genomic DNA were extracted from the cryopreserved PBMCs. Longitudinal blood samples from CLL patients on ibrutinib monotherapy underwent high-throughput TCR beta sequencing. The patients were enrolled in a single-center, open-label phase 2 trial of ibrutinib monotherapy. General study outcomes and caveats: Baseline clonality exceeded that of age-matched healthy donors and correlated strongly with circulating CD8+ T-cell counts. Public clonotypes were rare and either contracted or stayed stable during treatment, and the rise in clonality at ibrutinib response reflected the expansion of private clonotypes. Sampling times were not matched between patients in sustained remission and patients whose disease was progressing, and lymph node repertoires were not examined. Clonality increased at ibrutinib response, stayed stable in sustained remission, and fell back toward baseline at progression.

The cysteine opens and the phenylalanine closes a CDR3 of 15 amino acids. Left in the record is the CDR3 DNA by itself, 45 bases read in frame from the first base. Deletion took 2 bases off V and 1 base off J, with a span of 8 bases between the germline ends. CDR1 and CDR2, looked up from the germline V gene, are MGHRA and YSYEKL. Each clonotype received, on average, about 10x coverage in deep resolution sequencing performed on a MiSeq, where the target depth lay between 1 in 1 million and 1 in 200,000 T cells. The immunoSEQ hsTCRB Kit was used to generate the TCR beta libraries. As for the original processing: ImmunoSEQ Data Assistant and ImmunoSEQ Analyzer were used for data analysis, and V, D and J genes were assigned according to IMGT definitions. Clonality, which ranges from 0 to 1, was calculated as one minus the normalized Shannon entropy of productive rearrangement frequencies. Public clonotype analysis was restricted to overrepresented clonotypes comprising at least 0.05% of each patient's repertoire. Approximately 13 age-matched healthy donor repertoires from immuneACCESS served as clonality controls. The clones in this table, taken by TCRdb from immuneACCESS, are in-frame only. Not every clone is retained; where verified, under half of the shortfall comes from an unresolved V gene, and the cause of the rest is unknown. The DNA was the basis for D and trimming; V, J and clone size are from that table. Across this sample there are 90,000 to 100,000 clones, with approximately 82% seen only once. Around 30% of the sample lies in the top ten.

The chain links TRBV4-1 with TRBJ2-2, and the D gene may be TRBD1, 5 bases matching. This sample comprised PBMCs, obtained after 12 months of ibrutinib treatment. The receptor was isolated from a human donor with chronic lymphocytic leukemia. The sequenced DNA: TGCGCCAGCAGCCAAAAAGACAGGAACACCGGGGAGCTGTTTTTT. Translated, it reads CASSQKDRNTGELFF.